The present entry profiles one T cell receptor beta chain with its context. As yet, its antigen is unknown. The data are from a study of response to subunit inactivated influenza vaccine. Study-level points and caveats: Authors suggested seasonal influenza vaccinations each recruit few new T cells.

Germline CDR1 reads SQVTM; CDR2 reads ANQGSEA. The length of the CDR3 is 13 residues. V was cut by 3 bases and J by 1 base, with 6 bases left in between. MiXCR, applied by TCRdb to the RT-PCR reads, yields one record per CDR3 protein. This table has 150,000 or so distinct CDR3 sequences, about a tenth appearing once. The sequence was obtained from a man in his fifties who received an inactivated influenza vaccine. V and J are TRBV29-1 and TRBJ2-2, with TRBD1 as a possible D gene (6 bases). This specimen was non-naive T cells sorted from PBMCs, taken 35 to 45 days after vaccination. The DNA for the CDR3 is TGCAGCGTTGACAGGGGGAACACCGGGGAGCTGTTTTTT. It encodes CSVDRGNTGELFF.